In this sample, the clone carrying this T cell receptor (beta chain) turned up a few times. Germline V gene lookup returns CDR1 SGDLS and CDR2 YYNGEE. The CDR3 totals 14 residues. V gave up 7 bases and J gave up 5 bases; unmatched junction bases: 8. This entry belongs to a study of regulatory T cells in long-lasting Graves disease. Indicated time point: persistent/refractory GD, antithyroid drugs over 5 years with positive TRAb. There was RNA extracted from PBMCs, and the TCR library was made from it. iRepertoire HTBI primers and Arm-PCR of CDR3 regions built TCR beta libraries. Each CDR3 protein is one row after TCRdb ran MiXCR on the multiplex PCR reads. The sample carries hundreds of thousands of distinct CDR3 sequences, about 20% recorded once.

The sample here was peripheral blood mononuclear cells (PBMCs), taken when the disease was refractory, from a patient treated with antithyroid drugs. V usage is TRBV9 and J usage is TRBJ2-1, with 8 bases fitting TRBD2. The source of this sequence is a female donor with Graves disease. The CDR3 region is CASQATSGNNEQFF. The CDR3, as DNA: TGTGCCAGCCAGGCCACTAGCGGCAACAATGAGCAGTTCTTC.